What follows are 15 T cell receptor beta chains derived from one specimen sequenced in a study of blood T cell repertoires in COVID-19. Here immunoSEQ multiplex PCR was the method, and the copy in TCRdb shows in-frame clones only, minus some. The repertoire holds 350,000 or so clones, with 87% as singletons. The sample taken for sequencing was PBMCs or T cells enriched from blood (not recorded which). The source of these receptors is a woman aged 25 to 39 who had recovered from COVID-19.

This chain uses TRBV5-1 with TRBJ1-5, with D hard to call. Trimming removed 0 bases from V and 4 bases from J, with 11 bases in between. CDR3 size: 15 residues. CDR1 is SGHRS, CDR2 YFSETQ, per germline. CDR3 protein: CASSLDGRANQPQHF. As DNA, the CDR3 is TGCGCCAGCAGCTTGGATGGCAGAGCGAATCAGCCCCAGCATTTT.

The chain employs TRBV7-9 and TRBJ1-1; D unclear. The V end lost 3 bases, the J end lost 1 base, and 12 bases lay between the germline ends. The germline V gene has CDR1 SEHNR and CDR2 FQNEAQ (reference sequence). CDR3 length: 15 amino acids. CDR3 coding DNA: TGTGCCAGCAGCTTTGATATCCAGGCGAACACTGAAGCTTTCTTT. This translates into CASSFDIQANTEAFF. Drawing the rest from reference TRBV7-9 and TRBJ1-1, the complete variable domain is DTGVSQNPRHKITKRGQNVTFRCDPISEHNRLYWYRQTLGQGPEFLTYFQNEAQLEKSRLLSDRFSAERPKGSFSTLEIQRTEQGDSAMYLCASSFDIQANTEAFFGQGTRLTVV.

V is TRBV5-4 and J is TRBJ1-2, with 10 bases matching TRBD1. V gave up 4 bases and J gave up 3 bases; unmatched junction bases: 6. CDR3 length equals 15 residues. Germline assignment: CDR1 SGHNT and CDR2 YYREEE (reference sequence). CDR3 in DNA: TGTGCCAGCAGCCCCCGACAGGGGGCTGACTATGGCTACACCTTC. The encoded protein is CASSPRQGADYGYTF.

The J gene is TRBJ1-1, the V gene TRBV27; D possibly corresponds to TRBD1 (5 bases). Trimming removed 3 bases from V and 1 base from J, with 9 bases in between. The CDR3 contains 14 residues. Germline CDR1 reads MNHEY; CDR2 reads SMNVEV (reference sequence). DNA of the CDR3: TGTGCCAGCAGTTTTGGCAGGGCGAACACTGAAGCTTTCTTT. Amino acid sequence: CASSFGRANTEAFF.

The chain joins TRBV18 to TRBJ2-5, with 7 bases that match TRBD1. J was trimmed by 3 bases and V by 4 bases; bases with no gene match: 8. The CDR3 totals 15 residues. From germline, CDR1 is KGHSH and CDR2 LQKENI. CDR3 nucleotide sequence: TGTGCCAGCTCACTCAACCCCGGGACAGAAGAGACCCAGTACTTC. It yields the protein CASSLNPGTEETQYF.

The chain combines TRBV13 with TRBJ1-1; 7 bases map to TRBD1. J was trimmed by 6 bases and V by 5 bases; bases with no gene match: 9. Germline V gene data show CDR1 as PRHDT and CDR2 as FYEKMQ (reference sequence). This CDR3 is 14 amino acids long. CDR3 in amino acids: CASSPTGVWAEAFF. CDR3 nucleotide sequence: TGTGCCAGCAGCCCTACAGGGGTTTGGGCTGAAGCTTTCTTT.

This clone was detected only once. J is TRBJ1-4 and V is TRBV6-5; TRBD1 matches 7 bases. The V gene end was trimmed by 7 bases and the J gene end by 5 bases; junction bases not matched to a gene: 10. CDR1 MNHEY and CDR2 SVGAGI come from the germline V gene. The CDR3 length is 15 residues. The CDR3 DNA sequence: TGTGCCAGCATCGCCAAGACAGGGACGAATGAAAAACTGTTTTTT. This sequence encodes CASIAKTGTNEKLFF.

This chain links TRBV28 with TRBJ1-1; no definite D call. Trimming cost V 3 bases and J 2 bases, with 13 bases left between them. This CDR3 spans 15 amino acids. Per the germline V gene, CDR1 is MDHEN and CDR2 is SYDVKM. CDR3 residues: CASSLEQPINTEAFF. The CDR3 DNA reads as TGTGCCAGCAGTTTGGAACAGCCAATTAACACTGAAGCTTTCTTT.

Regarding this clone: The sample has other DNA sequences that encode this CDR3 too. The genes are TRBV5-1 and TRBJ1-4, with 7 positions matching TRBD1. From germline, CDR1 is SGHRS and CDR2 YFSETQ. With V trimmed by 3 bases and J by 5 bases, 4 bases remained unmatched. This CDR3 comprises 14 residues. CDR3 residues: CASSSGQPNEKLFF. CDR3 in DNA: TGCGCCAGCAGCTCGGGACAGCCCAATGAAAAACTGTTTTTT.

In DNA, the CDR3 is TGTGCCAGCAGCTCGGCCGGCGGGGGGCGCGACTATGGCTACACCTTC. It encodes CASSSAGGGRDYGYTF. The chain joins TRBV7-9 to TRBJ1-2; D might be TRBD1 (6 bases). Germline V lookup: CDR1 SEHNR, CDR2 FQNEAQ (reference sequence). Deletions cut 4 bases from V and 3 bases from J, with 18 bases between. The CDR3 length is 16 residues.

This chain uses TRBV27 with TRBJ1-6; D may be TRBD1 (6 bases). The germline CDR1 and CDR2 sequences are MNHEY and SMNVEV (reference sequence). V lost 6 bases and J lost 9, with 15 bases in between. This CDR3 comprises 14 residues. CDR3 sequence: CASRWTAAGSPLHF. The CDR3 DNA reads TGTGCCAGCAGATGGACAGCCGCGGGTTCACCCCTCCACTTT.

This clone occurred once. The chain links TRBV11-3 to TRBJ2-3; 9 nucleotides line up with TRBD1. Germline lookup yields CDR1 SGHNT and CDR2 YENEEA. The length of the CDR3 is 14 residues. The V and J ends lost 4 bases and 4 bases, in that order; junction bases with no gene match: 3. CDR3 amino acids: CASSSGQGSDTQYF. CDR3 DNA: TGTGCCAGCAGCTCCGGACAGGGGTCAGATACGCAGTATTTT.

This chain joins TRBV7-2 and TRBJ2-1; 7 positions agree with TRBD1. The CDR3 totals 13 residues. CDR1 is SGHTA and CDR2 is FQGNSA in the germline V gene. Trimming at V came to 7 bases and at J to 9 bases, leaving 9 bases not matched to a gene. CDR3 nucleotides: TGTGCCAGCACCCCGACAGGGAGAGGTGAGCAGTTCTTC. Translated, it gives CASTPTGRGEQFF.

This chain joins TRBV5-1 and TRBJ1-2; the match to TRBD1 covers 9 bases. There are 16 residues in the CDR3. In germline, CDR1 is SGHRS, CDR2 YFSETQ. J lost 6 bases, V lost 4 bases, and 13 bases had no gene match. The CDR3 sequence: CASSPKGDRAVDGYTF. The CDR3 DNA reads TGCGCCAGCAGCCCAAAGGGGGACAGGGCGGTTGATGGCTACACCTTC.

The gene calls are TRBV20-1 and TRBJ2-7, with no clear D. V shed 6 bases and J shed 6 bases, with 6 bases lying between them. Germline V gene sequence: CDR1 DFQATT, CDR2 SNEGSKA (reference sequence). The CDR3 spans 9 residues. DNA of the CDR3: TGCAGTGCCGGAGTCGAGCAGTACTTC. The encoded protein is CSAGVEQYF.